The entry below describes one T cell receptor (beta chain). CDR1 is SGHTA and CDR2 is FQGNSA in the germline V gene. The V end lost 3 bases, the J end lost 0 bases, and 12 bases lay between the germline ends. This CDR3 region has 16 residues. These data originate in a study of blood T cell repertoires in COVID-19. Either two negative PCRs, clearance, or symptom resolution qualified Cohort 3 donors as recovered. Data came from immunoSEQ multiplex PCR; TCRdb stores just in-frame clones and leaves some out. In the table there are 150,000 to 200,000 clones, 60% to 80% of which are singletons. Material: PBMCs or T cells enriched from blood (not recorded which). The TCR originated in a woman between 45 and 60 years old who had recovered from COVID-19. The V call is TRBV7-2, the J call TRBJ1-3; D not certain. This CDR3 is CASSFNGGSSGNTIYF. The CDR3 bases are TGTGCCAGCAGCTTCAACGGCGGCTCCTCTGGAAACACCATATATTTT.